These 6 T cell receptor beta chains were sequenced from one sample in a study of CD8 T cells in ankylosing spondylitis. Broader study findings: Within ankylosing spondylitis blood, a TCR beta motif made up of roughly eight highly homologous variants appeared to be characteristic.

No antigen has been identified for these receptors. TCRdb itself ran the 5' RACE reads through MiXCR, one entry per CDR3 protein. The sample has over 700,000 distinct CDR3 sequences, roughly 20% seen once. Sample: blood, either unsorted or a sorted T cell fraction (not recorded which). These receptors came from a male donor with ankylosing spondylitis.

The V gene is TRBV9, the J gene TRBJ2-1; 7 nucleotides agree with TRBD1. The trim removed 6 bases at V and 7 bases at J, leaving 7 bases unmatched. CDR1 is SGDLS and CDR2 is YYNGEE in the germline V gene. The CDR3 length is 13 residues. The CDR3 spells CASTQTRGNEQFF. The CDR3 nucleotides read TGTGCCAGCACCCAGACCAGGGGGAATGAGCAGTTCTTC. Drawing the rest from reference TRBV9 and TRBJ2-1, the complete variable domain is DSGVTQTPKHLITATGQRVTLRCSPRSGDLSVYWYQQSLDQGLQFLIQYYNGEERAKGNILERFSAQQFPDLHSELNLSSLELGDSALYFCASTQTRGNEQFFGPGTRLTVL.

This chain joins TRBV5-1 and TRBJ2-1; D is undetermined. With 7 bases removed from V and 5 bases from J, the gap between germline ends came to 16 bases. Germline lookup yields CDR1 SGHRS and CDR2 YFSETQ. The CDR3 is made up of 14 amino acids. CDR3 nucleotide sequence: TGCGCCAGCCAGGATTGGGGAAATCACAATGAGCAGTTCTTC. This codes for CASQDWGNHNEQFF.

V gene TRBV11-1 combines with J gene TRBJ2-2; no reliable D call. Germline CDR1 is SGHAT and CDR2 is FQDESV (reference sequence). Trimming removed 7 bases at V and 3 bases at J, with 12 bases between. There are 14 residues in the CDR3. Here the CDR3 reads CASTRRWDTGELFF. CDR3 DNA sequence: TGTGCCAGCACCCGTCGGTGGGACACCGGGGAGCTGTTTTTT.

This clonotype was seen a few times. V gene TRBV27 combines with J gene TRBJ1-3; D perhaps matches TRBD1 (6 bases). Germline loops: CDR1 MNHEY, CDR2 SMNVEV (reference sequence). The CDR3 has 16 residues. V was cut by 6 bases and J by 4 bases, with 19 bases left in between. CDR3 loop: CASSKLGGLKGNTIYF. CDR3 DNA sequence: TGTGCCAGCAGCAAGTTGGGGGGGCTGAAAGGAAACACCATATATTTT.

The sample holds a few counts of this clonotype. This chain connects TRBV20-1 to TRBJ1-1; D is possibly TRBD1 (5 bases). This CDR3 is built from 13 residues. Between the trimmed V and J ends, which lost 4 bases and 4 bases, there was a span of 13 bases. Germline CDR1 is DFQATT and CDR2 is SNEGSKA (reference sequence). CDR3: CSATNGGATEAFF. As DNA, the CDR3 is TGCAGTGCTACCAACGGGGGAGCCACTGAAGCTTTCTTT.

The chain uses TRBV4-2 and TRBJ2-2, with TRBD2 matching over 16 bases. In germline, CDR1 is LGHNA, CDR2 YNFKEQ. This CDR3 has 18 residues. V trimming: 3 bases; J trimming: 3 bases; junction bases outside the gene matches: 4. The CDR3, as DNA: TGTGCCAGCAGCCAGGGACTAGCGGGAGGGCCCGACACCGGGGAGCTGTTTTTT. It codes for CASSQGLAGGPDTGELFF.